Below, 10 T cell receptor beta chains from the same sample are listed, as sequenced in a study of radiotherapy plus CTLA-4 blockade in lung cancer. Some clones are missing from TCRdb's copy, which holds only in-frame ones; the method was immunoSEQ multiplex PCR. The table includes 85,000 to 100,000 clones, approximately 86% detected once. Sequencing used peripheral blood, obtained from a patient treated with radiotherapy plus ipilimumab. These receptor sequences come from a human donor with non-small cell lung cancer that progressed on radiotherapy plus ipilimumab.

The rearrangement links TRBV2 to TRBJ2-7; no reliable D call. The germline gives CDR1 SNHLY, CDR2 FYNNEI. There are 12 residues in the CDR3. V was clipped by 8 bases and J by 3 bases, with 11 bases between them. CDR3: CASRTENYEQYF. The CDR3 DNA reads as TGTGCCAGCCGGACCGAAAACTACGAGCAGTACTTC.

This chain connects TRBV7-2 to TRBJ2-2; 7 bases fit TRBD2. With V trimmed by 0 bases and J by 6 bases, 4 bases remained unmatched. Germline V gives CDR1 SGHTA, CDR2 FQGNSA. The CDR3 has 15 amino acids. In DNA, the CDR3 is TGTGCCAGCAGCTTAGCTCCTCTAGCGGCCGGGGAGCTGTTTTTT. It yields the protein CASSLAPLAAGELFF.

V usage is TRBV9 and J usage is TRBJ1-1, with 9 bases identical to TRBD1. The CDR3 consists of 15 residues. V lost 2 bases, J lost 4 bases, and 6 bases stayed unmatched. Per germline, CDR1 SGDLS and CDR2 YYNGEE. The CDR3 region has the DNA TGTGCCAGCAGCGTGCAACAGGGGGCTGGCACTGAAGCTTTCTTT. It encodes CASSVQQGAGTEAFF.

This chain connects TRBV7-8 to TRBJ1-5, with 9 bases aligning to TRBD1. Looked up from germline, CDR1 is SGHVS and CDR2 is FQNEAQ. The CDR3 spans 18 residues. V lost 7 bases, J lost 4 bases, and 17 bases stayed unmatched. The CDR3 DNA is TGTGCCAGCACCGGACCCACTGACAGGGGGAAGGTGAATCAGCCCCAGCATTTT. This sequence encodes CASTGPTDRGKVNQPQHF.

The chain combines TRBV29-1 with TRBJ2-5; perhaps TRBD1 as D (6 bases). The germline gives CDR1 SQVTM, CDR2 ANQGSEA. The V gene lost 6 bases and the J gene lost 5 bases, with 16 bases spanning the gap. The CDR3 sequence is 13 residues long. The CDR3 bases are TGCAGCGTGGGACAAGGGGTGCGGGAGACCCAGTACTTC. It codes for CSVGQGVRETQYF.

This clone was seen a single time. The CDR3: CASSPRQRDGELFF. As DNA, the CDR3 is TGTGCCAGCTCACCCCGGCAGCGAGACGGGGAGCTGTTTTTT. The chain has TRBV18 and TRBJ2-2; the D is unclear. CDR1 KGHSH and CDR2 LQKENI come from the germline V gene. The CDR3 is made up of 14 amino acids. Trimming removed 3 bases at V and 7 bases at J, with 12 bases between.

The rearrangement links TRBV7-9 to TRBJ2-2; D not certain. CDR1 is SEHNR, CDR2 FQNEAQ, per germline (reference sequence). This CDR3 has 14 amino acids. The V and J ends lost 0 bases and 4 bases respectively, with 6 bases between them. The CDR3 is CASSLADGTGELFF. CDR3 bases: TGTGCCAGCAGCTTAGCGGACGGCACCGGGGAGCTGTTTTTT.

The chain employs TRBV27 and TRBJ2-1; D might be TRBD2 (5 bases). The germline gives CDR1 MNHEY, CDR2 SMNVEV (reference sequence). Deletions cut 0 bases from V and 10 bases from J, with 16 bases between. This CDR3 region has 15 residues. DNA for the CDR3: TGTGCCAGCAGTTTATCGACCTCGGGGTTCTGGGAGCAGTTCTTC. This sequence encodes CASSLSTSGFWEQFF.

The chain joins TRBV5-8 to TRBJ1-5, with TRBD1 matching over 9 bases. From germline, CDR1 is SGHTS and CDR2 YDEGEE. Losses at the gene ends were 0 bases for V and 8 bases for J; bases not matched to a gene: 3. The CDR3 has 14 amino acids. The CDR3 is CASSLAGQGEPQHF. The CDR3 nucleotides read TGTGCCAGCAGCTTGGCGGGACAGGGTGAGCCCCAGCATTTT.

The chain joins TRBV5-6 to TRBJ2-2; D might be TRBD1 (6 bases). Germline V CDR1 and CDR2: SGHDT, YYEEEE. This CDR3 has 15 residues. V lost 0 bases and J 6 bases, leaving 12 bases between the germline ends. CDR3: CASSLAGTLSGELFF. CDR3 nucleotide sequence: TGTGCCAGCAGCTTGGCCGGGACACTTTCCGGGGAGCTGTTTTTT.